One sample yielded the 29 T cell receptor beta chains listed below, sequenced in a study of T cells in Graves' hyperthyroidism and ophthalmopathy. Researchers amplified the TCR beta CDR3 regions from RNA transcripts. An initial round of RT-PCR targeting the TCR CDR3 relied on the HTBI primer set. Via MiXCR, TCRdb re-called the multiplex PCR reads, giving one row per CDR3 protein. The repertoire holds 250,000 to 300,000 distinct CDR3 sequences, with roughly 13% as singletons. Sequencing used blood. Receptors originate from a woman between 40 and 50 years old with Graves' hyperthyroidism.

Only a few counts were recorded for this clonotype. The chain uses TRBV18 and TRBJ2-1; TRBD2 aligns across 12 bases. Germline CDR1 reads KGHSH; CDR2 reads LQKENI. The CDR3 extends over 16 amino acids. Unmatched junction bases numbered 6, after V lost 3 bases and J lost 6 bases. The CDR3 sequence: CASSPFWTSGVNEQFF. The CDR3, as DNA: TGTGCCAGCTCACCTTTCTGGACTAGCGGGGTCAATGAGCAGTTCTTC.

As regards this clonotype: This may be a read error: a much more frequent sequence differs by one nucleotide. This chain links TRBV27 with TRBJ1-6; no definite D call. CDR1 and CDR2 (germline): MNHEY, SMNVEV (reference sequence). This CDR3 comprises 15 residues. V gave up 8 bases and J gave up 13 bases, with 24 bases separating them. In DNA, the CDR3 is TGTGCCAGCCTTCCGGTAGGCGGTGCGCCAATTCCCCTCCACTTT. Protein sequence: CASLPVGGAPIPLHF.

A word on this clonotype: This could be a read error, since a much larger clone is one nucleotide away. The chain combines TRBV9 with TRBJ1-6; the match to TRBD1 covers 7 bases. J lost 5 bases, V lost 3 bases, and 5 bases had no gene match. Germline CDR1 is SGDLS and CDR2 is YYNGEE. CDR3 length: 15 residues. CDR3 in DNA: TGTGCCAGCAGCGCCCAACAGGGGAATAATTCACCCCTCCACTTT. It codes for CASSAQQGNNSPLHF.

About this clonotype itself: Possible read error: a much larger clone is one base away. The CDR3 reads CASSLLTGGSYNEQFF. Written as DNA, the CDR3 is TGTGCCAGCAGTCTCCTGACAGGGGGCAGCTACAATGAGCAGTTCTTC. The chain combines TRBV12-3 or TRBV12-4 with TRBJ2-1; 10 bases are a match to TRBD1. This CDR3 is 16 amino acids long. V shed 5 bases, J shed 3 bases, and the junction held 7 bases outside the gene matches.

This clonotype showed up many times. The V and J genes are TRBV2 and TRBJ1-6; D is uncertain. CDR3 length: 17 residues. Germline CDR1 and CDR2: SNHLY and FYNNEI. Between the trimmed V and J ends, which lost 3 bases and 0 bases, there was a span of 12 bases. The DNA of the CDR3 is TGTGCCAGCAGTGACGACGGCAAGAGCTCCTATAATTCACCCCTCCACTTT. Protein product: CASSDDGKSSYNSPLHF.

The genes are TRBV27 and TRBJ1-6; a weak D match, TRBD1 (6 bases). V shed 7 bases and J shed 6 bases, with 19 bases lying between them. The CDR3 length is 16 residues. Germline V lookup: CDR1 MNHEY, CDR2 SMNVEV (reference sequence). CDR3 nucleotides: TGTGCCAGCACCTTCGTCGGGGGGACAACTAATTCACCCCTCCACTTT. Translation: CASTFVGGTTNSPLHF.

This clonotype showed up many times. As DNA, the CDR3 is TGTGCCAGCAGTCCCGGCCCGAGGAACACTGAAGCTTTCTTT. It translates to CASSPGPRNTEAFF. The V call is TRBV6-1, the J call TRBJ1-1; D gene uncertain. Between the trimmed V and J ends, which lost 5 bases and 1 base, there was a span of 11 bases. Germline-derived CDR1 and CDR2 are MNHNS and SASEGT. This CDR3 contains 14 residues.

This clonotype was picked up many times. The chain couples TRBV10-3 to TRBJ1-5; 7 bases align to TRBD1. V dropped 10 bases and J dropped 2; count of bases not matched to a gene: 5. The CDR3 covers 13 residues. From germline, CDR1 is ENHRY and CDR2 SYGVKD. CDR3 region: CATSTGGNQPQHF. In DNA, the CDR3 is TGTGCCACGTCTACAGGGGGCAATCAGCCCCAGCATTTT.

This clonotype has ten or more counts. This chain links TRBV28 with TRBJ2-1; weak D call: TRBD1 (5 bases). CDR1 MDHEN and CDR2 SYDVKM come from the germline V gene. The CDR3 has 14 amino acids. With 7 bases removed from V and 6 bases from J, the gap between germline ends came to 16 bases. The CDR3 is CASTARQLGNEQFF. As DNA, the CDR3 is TGTGCCAGCACCGCTAGACAGTTGGGCAATGAGCAGTTCTTC.

This clonotype was seen ten or more times. The chain couples TRBV5-1 to TRBJ1-6, with a possible D match to TRBD1 (5 bases). From germline, CDR1 is SGHRS and CDR2 YFSETQ. The CDR3 loop spans 16 amino acids. Trimming removed 0 bases at V and 8 bases at J, with 15 bases between. CDR3 amino acids: CASSLVRPGKDSPLHF. The CDR3 bases are TGCGCCAGCAGCTTGGTACGGCCAGGGAAAGATTCACCCCTCCACTTT.

V gene TRBV20-1 combines with J gene TRBJ2-5; D is possibly TRBD1 (5 bases). The V end was cut by 0 bases, the J end by 2 bases, with 13 bases between. The CDR3 contains 15 residues. The germline V gene encodes CDR1 DFQATT and CDR2 SNEGSKA (reference sequence). The CDR3 DNA follows: TGCAGTGCTAGAGATCTAATGACAGTTCAAGAGACCCAGTACTTC. It translates to CSARDLMTVQETQYF.

This clonotype appeared many times. The chain is built from TRBV9 and TRBJ2-7; D gene uncertain. CDR1 is SGDLS, CDR2 YYNGEE, per germline. The CDR3 is 14 residues long. V was trimmed by 3 bases and J by 2 bases, leaving 12 bases between them. CDR3 protein: CASSASSGTYEQYF. The CDR3 region has the DNA TGTGCCAGCAGCGCTTCATCTGGGACCTACGAGCAGTACTTC.

In its sample, this clonotype was seen a few times. V is TRBV29-1 and J is TRBJ2-2; no clear D gene. Trimming took 3 bases from V and 0 from J, leaving 5 bases between them. The CDR3 contains 13 residues. Per the germline V gene, CDR1 is SQVTM and CDR2 is ANQGSEA. The CDR3 here is CSVDRSNTGELFF. The DNA for the CDR3 is TGCAGCGTTGACCGATCGAACACCGGGGAGCTGTTTTTT.

This clonotype appeared many times. The chain carries TRBV25-1 and TRBJ2-3; 12 nucleotides agree with TRBD1. V lost 2 bases to trimming and J lost 4 bases; unmatched junction nucleotides: 10. This CDR3 has 18 amino acids. From germline, CDR1 is MGHDK and CDR2 SYGVNS. CDR3 DNA sequence: TGTGCCAGCAGTGAAACAACCGGGACAGGGGGCGACCCAGATACGCAGTATTTT. It is translated as CASSETTGTGGDPDTQYF.

The gene calls are TRBV19 and TRBJ2-2; maybe TRBD2 (5 bases). V lost 5 bases and J lost 4, with 8 bases in between. CDR1 and CDR2 from the germline V gene are LNHDA and SQIVND (reference sequence). This CDR3 has 13 residues. The CDR3 region is CASSVTTTGELFF. In DNA form, the CDR3 reads TGTGCCAGTAGTGTGACTACCACCGGGGAGCTGTTTTTT. The whole variable domain, filled in from reference TRBV19 and TRBJ2-2, reads DGGITQSPKYLFRKEGQNVTLSCEQNLNHDAMYWYRQDPGQGLRLIYYSQIVNDFQKGDIAEGYSVSREKKESFPLTVTSAQKNPTAFYLCASSVTTTGELFFGEGSRLTVL.

This clonotype was observed a handful of times. The genes are TRBV19 and TRBJ1-1; D is unclear. Germline-derived CDR1 and CDR2 are LNHDA and SQIVND (reference sequence). The CDR3 spans 13 residues. V dropped 0 bases and J dropped 6 bases, with 8 bases sitting between them. Here the CDR3 reads CASSIDPFSEAFF. CDR3 nucleotides: TGTGCCAGTAGTATAGATCCCTTCTCTGAAGCTTTCTTT.

This clonotype has a count of ten or more. The chain combines TRBV11-2 with TRBJ1-5, with D possibly TRBD1 on 5 matching bases. Germline CDR1 reads SGHAT; CDR2 reads FQNNGV. The CDR3 length is 15 residues. V was shortened by 1 base and J by 1 base, with 8 bases between the two germline ends. In nucleotides, the CDR3 is TGTGCCAGCAGCTTAGGGGGCCTGAGCAATCAGCCCCAGCATTTT. As protein: CASSLGGLSNQPQHF.

The chain links TRBV19 to TRBJ2-1; 9 bases match TRBD2. Per the germline V gene, CDR1 is LNHDA and CDR2 is SQIVND (reference sequence). This CDR3 region has 19 residues. The V segment lost 4 bases and the J segment 0 bases; nucleotides outside the gene matches: 13. In DNA, the CDR3 is TGTGCCAGTAGTACTCGGGGTAGCGGGGGCTCGAGCTCCTACAATGAGCAGTTCTTC. It encodes CASSTRGSGGSSSYNEQFF.

This clonotype was picked up many times. The gene calls are TRBV28 and TRBJ2-5, with 9 bases lining up with TRBD1. This CDR3 spans 14 amino acids. Germline CDR1 is MDHEN and CDR2 is SYDVKM. V gave up 7 bases and J gave up 5 bases; unmatched junction bases: 8. The CDR3 protein is CASTAGQGGETQYF. The CDR3 DNA sequence: TGTGCCAGCACCGCGGGACAGGGTGGGGAGACCCAGTACTTC.

The rearrangement uses TRBV19 and TRBJ1-5; D unresolved. CDR1 LNHDA and CDR2 SQIVND come from the germline V gene (reference sequence). This CDR3 region has 13 residues. V dropped 3 bases and J dropped 5 bases, with 8 bases sitting between them. The CDR3, as DNA: TGTGCCAGTAGTATCGACGGCGATCAGCCCCAGCATTTT. Translated, it gives CASSIDGDQPQHF.

This clonotype was counted many times. The gene calls are TRBV10-1 and TRBJ2-3; perhaps TRBD2 as D (6 bases). The germline V gene has CDR1 WNHNN and CDR2 SYGVQD (reference sequence). CDR3 size: 18 residues. Trimming took 2 bases from V and 1 from J, leaving 19 bases between them. The CDR3 loop reads CASSELRAGPRGTDTQYF. The CDR3 nucleotides read TGCGCCAGCAGTGAGCTCCGGGCGGGGCCTCGAGGCACAGATACGCAGTATTTT.

This clonotype turned up a few times. The chain carries TRBV15 and TRBJ2-6; D uncertain. Germline CDR1 reads LNHNV; CDR2 reads YYDKDF (reference sequence). The CDR3 spans 15 residues. Trimming removed 3 bases at V and 0 bases at J, with 6 bases between. The CDR3 is CATSREDSGANVLTF. CDR3 DNA: TGTGCCACCAGCAGGGAAGACTCTGGGGCCAACGTCCTGACTTTC.

The chain is built from TRBV7-3 and TRBJ1-2; D may be TRBD1 (6 bases). This CDR3 has 13 residues. V was trimmed by 3 bases and J by 12 bases, leaving 17 bases between them. Looked up from germline, CDR1 is SGHTA and CDR2 is FQGTGA. CDR3 coding DNA: TGTGCCAGCAGCTTTGGGACAATAAACGCCGACACCTTC. Encoded protein: CASSFGTINADTF.

The gene calls are TRBV5-4 and TRBJ2-2, with D unclear. V gave up 3 bases and J gave up 7 bases, with 10 bases separating them. This CDR3 comprises 13 residues. Germline CDR1 SGHNT, CDR2 YYREEE (reference sequence). The CDR3 DNA reads as TGTGCCAGCAGCTCTACAATGCTCGGGGAGCTGTTTTTT. Its protein product is CASSSTMLGELFF.

The V call is TRBV6-1, the J call TRBJ2-7; D is perhaps TRBD1 (6 bases). V was cut by 10 bases and J by 4 bases, with 20 bases left in between. Germline lookup yields CDR1 MNHNS and CDR2 SASEGT. This CDR3 spans 14 amino acids. This CDR3 reads CATSGTRGGYEQYF. Written as DNA, the CDR3 is TGTGCCACCTCCGGCACCAGGGGCGGATACGAGCAGTACTTC.

This sequence joins TRBV5-6 and TRBJ2-5; perhaps TRBD2 as D (5 bases). Germline CDR1 and CDR2: SGHDT and YYEEEE. The V gene lost 0 bases and the J gene lost 1 base, with 13 bases spanning the gap. This CDR3 is 16 amino acids long. CDR3 nucleotide sequence: TGTGCCAGCAGCTTGGGGGGAGTGCGCATCCAAGAGACCCAGTACTTC. It specifies CASSLGGVRIQETQYF.

This clonotype was detected only a few times. A clone one base away is much larger, so this may be a read error. V gene TRBV28 combines with J gene TRBJ1-1, with D hard to call. Germline lookup yields CDR1 MDHEN and CDR2 SYDVKM. V lost 6 bases, J lost 3 bases, and 5 bases lay in between. CDR3 size: 11 residues. The CDR3 here is CASRRYTEAFF. For the CDR3, the DNA is TGTGCCAGCAGGAGGTACACTGAAGCTTTCTTT.

The sample holds a few counts of this clonotype. The chain recombines TRBV18 with TRBJ1-5; D possibly corresponds to TRBD1 (6 bases). V was clipped by 1 base and J by 5 bases, with 12 bases between them. Germline V gene sequence: CDR1 KGHSH, CDR2 LQKENI. This CDR3 has 15 residues. CDR3 sequence: CASSPLTGADQPQHF. The CDR3 nucleotides are TGTGCCAGCTCACCACTAACGGGGGCCGATCAGCCCCAGCATTTT.

This clonotype showed up many times. The J gene is TRBJ2-1, the V gene TRBV2; D might be TRBD2 (6 bases). Per the germline V gene, CDR1 is SNHLY and CDR2 is FYNNEI. V lost 11 bases, J lost 7 bases, and 18 bases lay in between. The CDR3 is 13 residues long. The CDR3 is CASRQTSSNEQFF. DNA of the CDR3: TGTGCCTCCCGACAGACTAGTTCAAATGAGCAGTTCTTC.